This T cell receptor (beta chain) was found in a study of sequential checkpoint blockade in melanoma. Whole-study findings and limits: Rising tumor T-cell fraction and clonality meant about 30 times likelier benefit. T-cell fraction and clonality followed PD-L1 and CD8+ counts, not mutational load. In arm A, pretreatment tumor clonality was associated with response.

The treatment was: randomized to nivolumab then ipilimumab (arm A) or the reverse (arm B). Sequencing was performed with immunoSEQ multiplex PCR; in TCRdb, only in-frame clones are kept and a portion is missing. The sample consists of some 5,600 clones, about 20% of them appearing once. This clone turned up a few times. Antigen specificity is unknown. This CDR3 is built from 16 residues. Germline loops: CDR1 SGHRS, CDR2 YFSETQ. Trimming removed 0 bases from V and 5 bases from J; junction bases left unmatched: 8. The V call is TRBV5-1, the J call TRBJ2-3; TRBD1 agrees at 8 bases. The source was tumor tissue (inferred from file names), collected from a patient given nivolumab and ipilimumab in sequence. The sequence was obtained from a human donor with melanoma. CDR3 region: CASSLASGGDGDTQYF. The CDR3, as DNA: TGCGCCAGCAGCTTGGCGTCAGGGGGCGACGGAGATACGCAGTATTTT.